This section outlines one T cell receptor beta chain sequence together with its context. TCRdb's copy holds only in-frame clones and misses some; the assay was immunoSEQ multiplex PCR. The repertoire holds 360,000 or so clones, with around 86% as singletons. This sample was taken from a study of Ad26.COV2.S vaccination and SARS-CoV-2 variants. As for the study in general: The vaccine Ad26.COV2.S was put into the muscle once, or twice with 56 days between.

Treatment defined: some 20 received Ad26.COV2.S at low or high dose, single or two shots; a few received placebo; per-sample allocation not given. The study sampled participants on day 63 after the first vaccine or placebo injection. The length of the CDR3 is 14 residues. V lost 6 bases and J 13 bases, leaving 19 bases between the germline ends. Per germline, CDR1 MNHEY and CDR2 SVGAGI. This rearrangement joins TRBV6-5 to TRBJ1-6; a weak D match, TRBD1 (6 bases). The sequencing used peripheral blood, collected in a trial of Ad26.COV2.S vaccine versus placebo. This TCR derives from a person aged 18 to 65 who received the Ad26.COV2.S COVID-19 vaccine or a placebo. DNA for the CDR3: TGTGCCAGCAGGTCGACAGGATATGTAGGTCCCCTCCACTTT. This codes for CASRSTGYVGPLHF.